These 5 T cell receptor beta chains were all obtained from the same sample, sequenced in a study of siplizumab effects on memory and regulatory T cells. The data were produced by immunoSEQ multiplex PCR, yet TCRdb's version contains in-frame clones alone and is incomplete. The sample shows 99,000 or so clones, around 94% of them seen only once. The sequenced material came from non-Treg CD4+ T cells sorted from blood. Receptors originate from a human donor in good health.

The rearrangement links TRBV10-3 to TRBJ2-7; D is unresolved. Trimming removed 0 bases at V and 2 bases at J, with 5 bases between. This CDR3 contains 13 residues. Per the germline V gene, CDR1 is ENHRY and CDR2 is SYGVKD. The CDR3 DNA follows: TGTGCCATCAGTGAGTCTGCCCCCTACGAGCAGTACTTC. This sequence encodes CAISESAPYEQYF.

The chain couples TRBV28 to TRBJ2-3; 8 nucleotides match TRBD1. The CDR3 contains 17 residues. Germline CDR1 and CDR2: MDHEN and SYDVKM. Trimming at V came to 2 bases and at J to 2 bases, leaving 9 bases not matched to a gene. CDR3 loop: CASSLLRGTGPTDTQYF. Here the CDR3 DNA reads TGTGCCAGCAGTTTACTTCGAGGGACAGGCCCCACAGATACGCAGTATTTT.

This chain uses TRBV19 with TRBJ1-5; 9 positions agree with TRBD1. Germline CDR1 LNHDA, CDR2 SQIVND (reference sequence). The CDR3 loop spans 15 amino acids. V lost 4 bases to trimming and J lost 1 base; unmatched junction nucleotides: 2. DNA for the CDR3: TGTGCCAGTAGTACCGGGACAGGGAGCAATCAGCCCCAGCATTTT. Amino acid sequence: CASSTGTGSNQPQHF.

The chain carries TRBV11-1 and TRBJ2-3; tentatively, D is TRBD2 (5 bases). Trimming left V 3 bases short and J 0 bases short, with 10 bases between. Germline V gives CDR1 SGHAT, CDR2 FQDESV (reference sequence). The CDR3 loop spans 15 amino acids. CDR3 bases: TGTGCCAGCAGCTTCCCTCCGGGGAGCACAGATACGCAGTATTTT. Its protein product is CASSFPPGSTDTQYF.

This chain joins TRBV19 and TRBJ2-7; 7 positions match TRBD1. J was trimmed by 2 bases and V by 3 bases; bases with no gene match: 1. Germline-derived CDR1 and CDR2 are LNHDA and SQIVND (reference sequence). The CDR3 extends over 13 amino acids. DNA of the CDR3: TGTGCCAGTAGTATGACAGGGACCTACGAGCAGTACTTC. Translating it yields CASSMTGTYEQYF.